A single sample is the source of the 16 T cell receptor beta chains below, sequenced in a study of cytomegalovirus exposure and HLA in healthy donors. Using immunoSEQ multiplex PCR, the repertoire was profiled, and TCRdb retains in-frame clones only, with some absent. The table has about 160,000 clones, approximately 87% seen once. Sequenced material: PBMCs. These receptors originate from a woman in her twenties or thirties in good health and CMV-seronegative.

The CDR3 is CASSTRGAPTNEKLFF. CDR3 sequence (DNA): TGTGCCAGCAGCACACGAGGGGCCCCAACTAATGAAAAACTGTTTTTT. This sequence joins TRBV9 and TRBJ1-4; possible D gene TRBD1, 5 bases. The CDR3 runs to 16 residues. Germline assignment: CDR1 SGDLS and CDR2 YYNGEE. Trimming left V 4 bases short and J 0 bases short, with 13 bases between.

The V gene is TRBV6-1, the J gene TRBJ1-2; D gene uncertain. Trimming shortened V by 5 bases and J by 6 bases, and 19 bases separated the two germline ends. This CDR3 spans 15 amino acids. Germline V gene data show CDR1 as MNHNS and CDR2 as SASEGT. CDR3 sequence: CASSQIDQGSDGYTF. The CDR3, as DNA: TGTGCCAGCAGTCAAATTGATCAAGGGTCGGATGGCTACACCTTC.

The gene calls are TRBV30 and TRBJ2-7; D not resolved. The germline V gene encodes CDR1 GTSNPN and CDR2 SVGIG (reference sequence). This CDR3 is built from 17 residues. Trimming took off 2 bases at V and 4 bases at J, with 24 bases between the two ends. The CDR3 spells CAWSPPQGPGRMYEQYF. DNA of the CDR3: TGTGCCTGGAGTCCCCCCCAAGGCCCTGGTCGGATGTACGAGCAGTACTTC. The variable domain in full, with the rest retrieved from reference TRBV30 and TRBJ2-7, is SQTIHQWPATLVQPVGSPLSLECTVEGTSNPNLYWYRQAAGRGLQLLFYSVGIGQISSEVPQNLSASRPQDRQFILSSKKLLLSDSGFYLCAWSPPQGPGRMYEQYFGPGTRLTVT.

DNA of the CDR3: TGTGCCAGCAGAAGTACCCGACTAGCTAAGACCCAGTACTTC. Protein product: CASRSTRLAKTQYF. The chain combines TRBV9 with TRBJ2-5, with 7 positions matching TRBD2. With V trimmed by 5 bases and J by 6 bases, 10 bases remained unmatched. CDR3 length: 14 amino acids. The germline gives CDR1 SGDLS, CDR2 YYNGEE.

This chain connects TRBV13 to TRBJ2-7, with D unresolved. CDR1 is PRHDT, CDR2 FYEKMQ, per germline (reference sequence). The CDR3 contains 14 residues. V was shortened by 7 bases and J by 6 bases, with 19 bases between the two germline ends. DNA for the CDR3: TGTGCCAGCACTAAAGCAGGCAGGACGGGCGAGCAGTACTTC. Its translation: CASTKAGRTGEQYF. The full variable domain, rest sourced from reference TRBV13 and TRBJ2-7, is AAGVIQSPRHLIKEKRETATLKCYPIPRHDTVYWYQQGPGQDPQFLISFYEKMQSDKGSIPDRFSAQQFSDYHSELNMSSLELGDSALYFCASTKAGRTGEQYFGPGTRLTVT.

This chain connects TRBV2 to TRBJ2-3; TRBD1 matches at 9 bases. The germline V gene has CDR1 SNHLY and CDR2 FYNNEI. This CDR3 is built from 15 residues. Trimming took 7 bases from V and 2 from J; bases not matched to a gene: 7. The CDR3 DNA reads as TGTGCCAGCAACCTGGACAGGGGAAACACAGATACGCAGTATTTT. Translated: CASNLDRGNTDTQYF.

The chain couples TRBV19 to TRBJ1-4; possible D gene TRBD1, 5 bases. V was shortened by 3 bases and J by 6 bases, with 8 bases between the two germline ends. Per the germline V gene, CDR1 is LNHDA and CDR2 is SQIVND (reference sequence). This CDR3 is 13 amino acids long. The CDR3 DNA is TGTGCCAGTAGTATCAGGGCCCATGAAAAACTGTTTTTT. This translates into CASSIRAHEKLFF. Full variable domain (outside the CDR3, taken from reference TRBV19 and TRBJ1-4): DGGITQSPKYLFRKEGQNVTLSCEQNLNHDAMYWYRQDPGQGLRLIYYSQIVNDFQKGDIAEGYSVSREKKESFPLTVTSAQKNPTAFYLCASSIRAHEKLFFGSGTQLSVL.

This chain links TRBV29-1 with TRBJ2-5; D ambiguous. The V end lost 4 bases, the J end lost 7 bases, and 16 bases lay between the germline ends. Germline V CDR1 and CDR2: SQVTM, ANQGSEA. This CDR3 is built from 13 residues. CDR3 sequence reads: CSVGLLGLGTQYF. Written as DNA, the CDR3 is TGCAGCGTTGGACTTTTAGGGCTTGGGACCCAGTACTTC.

CDR3 amino acids: CASSLGISGWGKYGYTF. The CDR3 region has the DNA TGTGCCAGCAGCTTAGGCATATCCGGCTGGGGGAAATATGGCTACACCTTC. The chain couples TRBV7-9 to TRBJ1-2, with D perhaps TRBD1 (5 bases). The CDR3 sequence is 17 residues long. CDR1 and CDR2 from the germline V gene are SEHNR and FQNEAQ (reference sequence). The V gene lost 1 base and the J gene lost 5 bases, with 20 bases spanning the gap.

V is TRBV7-2 and J is TRBJ1-4; D gene uncertain. The V end lost 11 bases, the J end lost 0 bases, and 16 bases lay between the germline ends. This CDR3 has 15 amino acids. CDR1 SGHTA and CDR2 FQGNSA come from the germline V gene. CDR3 sequence (DNA): TGTGCCTGCCGTCTTACTGGTGCAACTAATGAAAAACTGTTTTTT. As protein: CACRLTGATNEKLFF.

V is TRBV28 and J is TRBJ1-5; 11 positions match TRBD1. After removal of 2 bases from V and 4 bases from J, the junction contained 10 bases not matched to a gene. Germline V gene sequence: CDR1 MDHEN, CDR2 SYDVKM. The CDR3 consists of 18 residues. The CDR3 DNA sequence: TGTGCCAGCAGTTTACTTCCGGGACAGGGGGGACTAAATCAGCCCCAGCATTTT. Translated: CASSLLPGQGGLNQPQHF.

The genes are TRBV13 and TRBJ1-1; TRBD1 is a possible D gene (6 bases). Deletions cut 2 bases from V and 7 bases from J, with 17 bases between. The CDR3 length is 15 residues. Germline V CDR1 and CDR2: PRHDT, FYEKMQ (reference sequence). The CDR3 protein is CASSLMGHRELEAFF. DNA for the CDR3: TGTGCCAGCAGCTTAATGGGACACCGCGAGCTTGAAGCTTTCTTT.

The chain carries TRBV14 and TRBJ2-5; D may correspond to TRBD1 or TRBD2 (6 bases each). V gave up 1 base and J gave up 1 base, with 13 bases separating them. CDR1 SGHDN and CDR2 FVKESK come from the germline V gene. CDR3 length: 16 amino acids. The CDR3 bases are TGTGCCAGCAGCCAAGTGACCGGGGGCTTCCAAGAGACCCAGTACTTC. This gives the protein CASSQVTGGFQETQYF.

The chain links TRBV6-5 to TRBJ2-7; maybe TRBD2 (5 bases). The length of the CDR3 is 15 residues. The ends were cut back, 4 bases at V and 1 base at J, with 14 bases in the middle. Per the germline V gene, CDR1 is MNHEY and CDR2 is SVGAGI. This CDR3 reads CASSSLGLGSYEQYF. CDR3 DNA: TGTGCCAGCAGTTCCCTCGGACTGGGATCCTACGAGCAGTACTTC.

This rearrangement joins TRBV13 to TRBJ2-1; TRBD1 is a possible D gene (5 bases). This CDR3 is built from 16 residues. The V end was cut by 2 bases, the J end by 5 bases, with 16 bases between. The germline gives CDR1 PRHDT, CDR2 FYEKMQ (reference sequence). The CDR3 DNA is TGTGCCAGCAGCTTAAATCCGTTCCAGGGTAACAATGAGCAGTTCTTC. Translating it yields CASSLNPFQGNNEQFF.

CDR3 sequence: CASSVTGVVGSGNTIYF. CDR3 bases: TGTGCCAGCAGCGTTACAGGGGTAGTTGGCTCTGGAAACACCATATATTTT. The rearrangement joins TRBV5-6 to TRBJ1-3, with 7 bases that match TRBD1. There are 17 residues in the CDR3. CDR1 SGHDT and CDR2 YYEEEE come from the germline V gene. With V trimmed by 4 bases and J by 0 bases, 10 bases remained unmatched.